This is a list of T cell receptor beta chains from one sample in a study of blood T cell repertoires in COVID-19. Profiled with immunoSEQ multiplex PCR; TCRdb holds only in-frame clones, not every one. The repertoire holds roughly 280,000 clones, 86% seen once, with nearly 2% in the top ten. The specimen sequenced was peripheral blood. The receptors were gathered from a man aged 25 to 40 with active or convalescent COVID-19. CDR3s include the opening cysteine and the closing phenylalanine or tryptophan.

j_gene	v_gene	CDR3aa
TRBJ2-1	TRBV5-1	CASQGSNEQFF
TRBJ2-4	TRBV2	CASSAPGFDIQYF
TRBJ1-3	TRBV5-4	CASTKDRAGNTIYF
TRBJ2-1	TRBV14	CASSQDPSDSYNEQFF
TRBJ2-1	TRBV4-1	CASRSGDPSKNEQFF
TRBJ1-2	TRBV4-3	CASSLLNRGPGYGYTF
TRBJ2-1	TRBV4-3	CASSQLFGTAYNEQFF
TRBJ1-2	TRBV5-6	CASSPHAGGLNYGYTF
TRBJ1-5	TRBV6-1	CASSEMGRDSNQPQHF
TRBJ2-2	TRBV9	CASTDGGFGELFF
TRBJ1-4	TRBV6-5	CASRSGTGDEKLFF
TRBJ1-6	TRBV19	CASRGTAGSGPLHF
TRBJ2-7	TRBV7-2	CASSQGGEQYF
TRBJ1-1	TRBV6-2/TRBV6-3	CASRPWRGAEAFF
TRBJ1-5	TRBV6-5	CASSFYQGHSNQPQHF
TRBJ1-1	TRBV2	CASKRDSEAFF
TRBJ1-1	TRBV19	CASSAGILNTEAFF
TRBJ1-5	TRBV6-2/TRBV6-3	CASSSPNEPDRAFQPQHF
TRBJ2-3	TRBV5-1	CASSRETGADTQYF
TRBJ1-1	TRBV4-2	CASSQDGQGAAEAFF
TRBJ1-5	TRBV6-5	CASRQGAKPQHF
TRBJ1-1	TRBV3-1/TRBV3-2	CASSQVGTGVTEAFF
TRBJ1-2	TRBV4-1	CASSQDPGTEGGYTF
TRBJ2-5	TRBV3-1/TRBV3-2	CASSQDPGNQETQYF
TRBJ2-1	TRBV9	CASSELSGTGDHEQFF
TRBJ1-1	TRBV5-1	CASSLVVSGPNTEAFF
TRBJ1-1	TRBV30	CAWSGSIASAFF
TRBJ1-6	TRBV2	CASGTDNSPLHF
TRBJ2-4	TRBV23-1	CASRPRDSLAKNIQYF
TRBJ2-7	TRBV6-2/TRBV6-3	CASSYMQGPIYEQYF
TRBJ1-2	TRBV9	CASSVLGEGYTF
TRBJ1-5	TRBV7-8	CASSQEQKNQPQHF
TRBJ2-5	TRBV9	CASSVVPSSQETQYF
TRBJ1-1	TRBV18	CASSPRFSVTEAFF
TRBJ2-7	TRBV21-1	CATPGQAAYEQYF
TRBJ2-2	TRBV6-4	CASSDSSRGSGELFF
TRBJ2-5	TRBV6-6	CASSALAGGQETQYF
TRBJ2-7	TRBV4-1	CASSQDTRSGTGSNEQYF
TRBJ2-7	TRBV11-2	CASSLSGSEQYF
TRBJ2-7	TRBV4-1	CASSAGADNYEQYF
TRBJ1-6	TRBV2	CASSEARSSPLHF
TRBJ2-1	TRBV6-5	CASSSGAVSYNEQFF
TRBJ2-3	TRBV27	CATRKWTGRADTQYF
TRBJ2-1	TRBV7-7	CASSLGGGDEQFF
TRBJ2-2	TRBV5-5	CASSNGQGASTGELFF
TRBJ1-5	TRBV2	CASSPLRLRQGAGQPQHF
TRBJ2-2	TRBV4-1	CASSLEAGANTGELFF
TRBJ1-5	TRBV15	CATSSSRGNSNQPQHF
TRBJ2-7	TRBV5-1	CASSLGWDSPYEQYF
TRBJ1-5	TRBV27	CASSETGGYQPQHF
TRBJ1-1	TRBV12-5	CASGLTGLNTEAFF
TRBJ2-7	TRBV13	CASSLMSYEQYF
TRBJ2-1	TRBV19	CASSISVGALWEQFF
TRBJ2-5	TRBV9	CASSVEPKETQYF